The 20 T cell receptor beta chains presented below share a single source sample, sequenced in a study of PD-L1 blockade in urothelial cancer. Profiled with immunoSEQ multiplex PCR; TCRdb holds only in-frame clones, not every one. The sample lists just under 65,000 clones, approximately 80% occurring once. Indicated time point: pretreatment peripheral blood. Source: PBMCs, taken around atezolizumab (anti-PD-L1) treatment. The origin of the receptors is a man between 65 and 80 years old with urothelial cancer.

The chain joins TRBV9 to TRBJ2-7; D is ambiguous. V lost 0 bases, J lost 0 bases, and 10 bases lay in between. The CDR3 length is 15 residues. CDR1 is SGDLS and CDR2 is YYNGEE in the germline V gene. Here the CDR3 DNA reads TGTGCCAGCAGCGTAGACGCAGGAATCTCCTACGAGCAGTACTTC. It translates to CASSVDAGISYEQYF.

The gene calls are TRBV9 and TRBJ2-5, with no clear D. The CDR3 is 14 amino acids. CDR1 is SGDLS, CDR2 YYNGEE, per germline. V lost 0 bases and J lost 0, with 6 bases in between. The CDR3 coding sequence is TGTGCCAGCAGCGTAGCCGACAACCAAGAGACCCAGTACTTC. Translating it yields CASSVADNQETQYF.

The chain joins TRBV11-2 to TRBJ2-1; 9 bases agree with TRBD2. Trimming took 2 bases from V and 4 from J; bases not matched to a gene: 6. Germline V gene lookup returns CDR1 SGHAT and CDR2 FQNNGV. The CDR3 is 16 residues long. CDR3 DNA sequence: TGTGCCAGCAGCTTATTAGGCGGGAGGGCTTACAATGAGCAGTTCTTC. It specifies CASSLLGGRAYNEQFF.

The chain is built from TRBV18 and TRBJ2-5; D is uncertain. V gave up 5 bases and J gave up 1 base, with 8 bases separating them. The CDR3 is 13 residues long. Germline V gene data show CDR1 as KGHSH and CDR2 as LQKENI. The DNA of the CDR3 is TGTGCCAGCTCAATAGAGTCCCAAGAGACCCAGTACTTC. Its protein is CASSIESQETQYF.

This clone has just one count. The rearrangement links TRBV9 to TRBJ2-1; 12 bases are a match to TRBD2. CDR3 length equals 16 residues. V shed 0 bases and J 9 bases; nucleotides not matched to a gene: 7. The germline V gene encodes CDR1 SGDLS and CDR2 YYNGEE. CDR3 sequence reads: CASSVEASGRASEQFF. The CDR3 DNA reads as TGTGCCAGCAGCGTAGAGGCTAGCGGGAGGGCCAGTGAGCAGTTCTTC.

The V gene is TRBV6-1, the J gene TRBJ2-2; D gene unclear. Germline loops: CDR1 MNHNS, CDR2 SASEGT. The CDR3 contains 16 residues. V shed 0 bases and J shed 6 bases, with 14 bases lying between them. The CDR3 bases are TGTGCCAGCAGTGAAGCTATATCAACATCTTCCGGGGAGCTGTTTTTT. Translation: CASSEAISTSSGELFF.

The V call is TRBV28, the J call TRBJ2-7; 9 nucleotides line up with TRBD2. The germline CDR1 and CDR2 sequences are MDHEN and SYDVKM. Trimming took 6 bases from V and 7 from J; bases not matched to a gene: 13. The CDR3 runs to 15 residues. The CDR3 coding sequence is TGTGCCAGCAGCGACGGCCTACTAGCGGGTGGTGAGCAGTACTTC. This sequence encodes CASSDGLLAGGEQYF.

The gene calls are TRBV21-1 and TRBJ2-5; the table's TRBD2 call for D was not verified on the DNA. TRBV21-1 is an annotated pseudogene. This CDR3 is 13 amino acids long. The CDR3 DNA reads TGTGCCAGCAGCATACTAGCAATCGAGACCCAGTACTTC. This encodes CASSILAIETQYF.

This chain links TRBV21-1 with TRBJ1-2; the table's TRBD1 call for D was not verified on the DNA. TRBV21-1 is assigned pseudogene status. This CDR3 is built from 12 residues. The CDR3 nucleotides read TGTGCCACCGGGACAGGGGGCTGTGGCTACACCTTC. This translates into CATGTGGCGYTF.

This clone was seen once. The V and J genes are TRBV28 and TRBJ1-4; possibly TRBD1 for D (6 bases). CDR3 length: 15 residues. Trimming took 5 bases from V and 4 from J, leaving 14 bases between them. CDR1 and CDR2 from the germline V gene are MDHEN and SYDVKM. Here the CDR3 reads CASSDPQGINEKLFF. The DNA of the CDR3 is TGTGCCAGCAGTGACCCCCAGGGGATTAATGAAAAACTGTTTTTT.

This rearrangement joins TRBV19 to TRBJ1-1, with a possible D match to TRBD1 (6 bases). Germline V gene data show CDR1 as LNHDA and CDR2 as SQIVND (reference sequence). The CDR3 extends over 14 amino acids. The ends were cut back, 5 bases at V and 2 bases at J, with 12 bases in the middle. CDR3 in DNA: TGTGCCAGTAGTGTCAGGGGTTTCAACACTGAAGCTTTCTTT. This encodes CASSVRGFNTEAFF.

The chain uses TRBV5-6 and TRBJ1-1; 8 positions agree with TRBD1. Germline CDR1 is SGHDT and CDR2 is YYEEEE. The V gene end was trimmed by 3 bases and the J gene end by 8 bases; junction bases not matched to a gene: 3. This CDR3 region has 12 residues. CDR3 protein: CASSWGQAEAFF. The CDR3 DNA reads TGTGCCAGCAGCTGGGGACAGGCCGAAGCTTTCTTT. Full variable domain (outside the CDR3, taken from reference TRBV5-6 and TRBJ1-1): DAGVTQSPTHLIKTRGQQVTLRCSPKSGHDTVSWYQQALGQGPQFIFQYYEEEERQRGNFPDRFSGHQFPNYSSELNVNALLLGDSALYLCASSWGQAEAFFGQGTRLTVV.

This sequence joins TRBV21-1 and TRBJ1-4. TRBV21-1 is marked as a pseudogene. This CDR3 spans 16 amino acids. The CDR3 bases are TGTGCCAGCAGCAAATCTCACGGGAGAGCTAGTGAAAAACTGTTTTTT. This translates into CASSKSHGRASEKLFF.

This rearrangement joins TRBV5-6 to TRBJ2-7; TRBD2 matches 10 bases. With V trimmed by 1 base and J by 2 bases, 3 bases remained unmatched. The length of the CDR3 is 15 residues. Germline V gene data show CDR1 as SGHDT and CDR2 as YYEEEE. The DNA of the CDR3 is TGTGCCAGCAGCTTGCTCGGACTAGCGGCCTACGAGCAGTACTTC. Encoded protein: CASSLLGLAAYEQYF.

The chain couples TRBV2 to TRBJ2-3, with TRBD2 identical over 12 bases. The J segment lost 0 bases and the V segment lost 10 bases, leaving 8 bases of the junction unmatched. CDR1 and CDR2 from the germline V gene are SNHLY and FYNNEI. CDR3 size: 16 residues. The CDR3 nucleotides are TGTGCCACCAAGACTAGCGGGAGTTCGAGCACAGATACGCAGTATTTT. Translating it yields CATKTSGSSSTDTQYF.

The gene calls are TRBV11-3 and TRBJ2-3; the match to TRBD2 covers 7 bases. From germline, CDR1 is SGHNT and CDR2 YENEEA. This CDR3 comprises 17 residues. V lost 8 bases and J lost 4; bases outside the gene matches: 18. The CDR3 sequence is CASGVGGGSFSPDTQYF. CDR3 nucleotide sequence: TGTGCCAGCGGGGTTGGTGGCGGGAGTTTTTCCCCAGATACGCAGTATTTT.

The DNA of the CDR3 is TGCGCCAGCAGCCAAGATGCGGCTAGCGGGAGGTGGAAAAACATTCAGTACTTC. Encoded protein: CASSQDAASGRWKNIQYF. J is TRBJ2-4 and V is TRBV4-1, with 11 bases that match TRBD2. The CDR3 sequence is 18 residues long. J gave up 4 bases and V 0 bases, and 8 bases lay outside the gene matches. The V gene's germline CDR1 is MGHRA and CDR2 YSYEKL.

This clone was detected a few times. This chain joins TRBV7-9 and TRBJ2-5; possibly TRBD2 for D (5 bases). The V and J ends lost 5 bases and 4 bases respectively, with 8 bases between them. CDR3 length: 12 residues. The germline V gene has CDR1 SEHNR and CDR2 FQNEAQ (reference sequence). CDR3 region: CASSPEGETQYF. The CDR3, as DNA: TGTGCCAGCAGCCCAGAGGGAGAGACCCAGTACTTC.

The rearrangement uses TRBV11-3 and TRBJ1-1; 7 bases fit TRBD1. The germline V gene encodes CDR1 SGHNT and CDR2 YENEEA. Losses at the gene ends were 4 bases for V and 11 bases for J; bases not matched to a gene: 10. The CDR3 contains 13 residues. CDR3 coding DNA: TGTGCCAGCAGCTCGACAGGGATGGGATCCGCTTTCTTT. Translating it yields CASSSTGMGSAFF.

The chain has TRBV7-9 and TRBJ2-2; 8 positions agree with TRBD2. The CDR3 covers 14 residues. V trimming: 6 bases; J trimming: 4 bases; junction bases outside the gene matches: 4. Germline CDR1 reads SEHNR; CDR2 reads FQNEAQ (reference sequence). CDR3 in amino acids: CASSLSGSTGELFF. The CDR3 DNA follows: TGTGCCAGCAGTCTCAGCGGGAGCACCGGGGAGCTGTTTTTT.